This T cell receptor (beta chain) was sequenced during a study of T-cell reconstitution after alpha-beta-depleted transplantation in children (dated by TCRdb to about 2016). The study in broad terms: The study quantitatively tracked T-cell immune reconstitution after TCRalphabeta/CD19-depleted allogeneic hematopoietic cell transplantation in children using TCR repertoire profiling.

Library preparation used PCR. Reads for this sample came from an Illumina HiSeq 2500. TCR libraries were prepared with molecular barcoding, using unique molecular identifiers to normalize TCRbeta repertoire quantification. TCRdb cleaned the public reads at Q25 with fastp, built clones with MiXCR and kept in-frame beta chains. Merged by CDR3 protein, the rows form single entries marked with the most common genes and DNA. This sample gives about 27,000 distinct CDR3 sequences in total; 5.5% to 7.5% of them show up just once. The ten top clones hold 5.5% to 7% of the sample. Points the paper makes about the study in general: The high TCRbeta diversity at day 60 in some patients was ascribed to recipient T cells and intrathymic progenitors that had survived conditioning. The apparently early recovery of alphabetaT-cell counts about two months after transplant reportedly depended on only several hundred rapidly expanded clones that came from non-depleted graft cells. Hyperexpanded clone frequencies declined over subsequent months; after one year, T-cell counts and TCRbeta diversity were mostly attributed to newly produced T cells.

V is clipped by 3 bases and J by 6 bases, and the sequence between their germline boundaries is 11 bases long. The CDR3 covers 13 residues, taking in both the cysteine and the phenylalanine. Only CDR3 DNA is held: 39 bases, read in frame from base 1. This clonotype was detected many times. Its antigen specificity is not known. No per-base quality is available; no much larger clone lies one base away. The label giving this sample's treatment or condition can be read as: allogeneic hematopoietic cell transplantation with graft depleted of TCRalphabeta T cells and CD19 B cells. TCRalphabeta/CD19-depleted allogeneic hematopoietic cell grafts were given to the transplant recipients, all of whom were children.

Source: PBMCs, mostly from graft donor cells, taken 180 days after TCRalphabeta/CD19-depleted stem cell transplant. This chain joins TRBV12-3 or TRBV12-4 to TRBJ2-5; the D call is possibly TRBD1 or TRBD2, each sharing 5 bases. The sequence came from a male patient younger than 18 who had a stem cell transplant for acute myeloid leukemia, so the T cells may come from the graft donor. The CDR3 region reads CASSLSPGQTQYF. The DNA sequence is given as TGTGCCAGCAGTTTGAGCCCGGGACAGACCCAGTACTTC.